The entry below describes one TCR beta chain. What antigen it recognizes has not been identified. Since a much larger clone is just one base distant, this may be a read error. The sample holds other DNA sequences that translate to the same CDR3. This record belongs to a study of PD-1 blockade in classical Hodgkin lymphoma (dated by TCRdb to 2018 to 2020). In terms of the full investigation: Nivolumab dosing was 3 mg/kg intravenously every 2 weeks, continuing until either disease progression or unacceptable toxicity. A peripheral blood immune signature of response to PD-1 blockade in classical Hodgkin lymphoma was defined using TCR beta sequencing and CyTOF. Overall study outcomes, separate from this receptor: Baseline TCR diversity was reported to be lower in newly diagnosed patients than in healthy donors, and even lower in relapsed/refractory patients. Trial patients achieving complete response had baseline diversity similar to newly diagnosed patients, whereas partial responders and progressors had significantly lower diversity. The study covered only a single clinical trial cohort, and the causes of the repertoire differences, possibly disease activity or prior therapy, were still not defined. Diversity was lower in patients who began nivolumab less than 1 year after ASCT, so these patients were left out of later analyses to avoid confounding by immune reconstitution. CD4+ but not CD8+ TCR diversity rose significantly by C4D1 (p=0.0027 vs p=0.16), most apparent in complete responders (p=0.02).

The time point label corresponds to: cycle 4 day 1 (C4D1), after less than seven weeks of nivolumab. Every trial patient had relapsed after autologous stem cell transplantation, and cohorts A, B and C differed in prior brentuximab vedotin exposure. The trial cohort comprised 60 or so patients with relapsed/refractory classical Hodgkin lymphoma whose best overall responses were complete response, partial response or progressive disease. Trial patients were treated with single-agent nivolumab in the multi-cohort phase II CheckMate 205 trial. An independent review committee assessed best overall response using the 2007 International Working Group response criteria. Trial PBMCs were obtained immediately prior to nivolumab initiation (C1D1) and on therapy at cycle 2 day 1 and cycle 4 day 1. Peripheral blood was collected in 8 mL Vacutainer Cell Preparation Tubes, from which PBMCs were isolated by centrifugation and then cryopreserved.

Measured from the cysteine to the phenylalanine, the CDR3 is 15 residues long. The read is trimmed to its CDR3 DNA, 45 bases read in frame from base 1. Reading the germline V gene (reference sequence) gives CDR1 SGHNT and CDR2 YYREEE. The Qiagen DNeasy kit was used to extract genomic DNA from unsorted PBMCs and from the negatively selected CD4+ and CD8+ fractions. Amplification of TCR beta CDR3 regions was done by immunoSEQ multiplex PCR with primers that anneal to V and J segments. Amplification bias was minimized using a synthetic immune receptor repertoire, and residual bias was removed computationally after sequencing. The authors' pipeline ran thus. Repertoire diversity was quantified as the Shannon entropy index using custom Python scripts. The unsorted, CD4+ and CD8+ repertoires were each analyzed separately, with the exception of combined analyses, where CD4+ and CD8+ sequences were merged in silico. A clone counted as expanded when the clone's frequency after treatment rose at least 2-fold relative to C1D1, and clones undetected at baseline were given a pseudocount of 0.5. Clones with 0 or 1 copy at C1D1 were classified as singleton clones, and clones with 2 or more copies were classified as non-singleton clones. Clones expanded in unsorted samples were assigned a CD4+, CD8+ or unknown annotation through matching of protein sequences in sorted samples from the same patient. Diversity changes from C1D1 to C4D1 were tested in paired samples using Wilcoxon tests. Not all clones reach the TCRdb copy of this immuneACCESS table, which keeps in-frame sequences only. Checked studies attribute under half of the gap to unresolved V genes and leave the rest unexplained. V, J and clone size were drawn from that table, and D and trimming were deduced from the DNA. For this sample the table gives nearly 25,000 clones, of which approximately 65% were detected only once. Roughly 27% of the sample rests with the top ten.

The specimen comprised peripheral blood mononuclear cells (PBMCs), sampled before the fourth cycle of nivolumab. The chain uses TRBV5-4 and TRBJ1-4, with no reliable assignment of the D segment. The TCR sequence derives from a human donor with classical Hodgkin lymphoma. The CDR3 region has the sequence CASSLVAGANEKLFF. Read as DNA, the sequence is TGTGCTAGCAGCTTGGTAGCCGGGGCTAATGAAAAACTGTTTTTT.